This is a list of T cell receptor beta chains from one sample in a study of blood T cell repertoires in COVID-19. Profiling relied on immunoSEQ multiplex PCR, and the TCRdb table lists in-frame clones only, not all of them. The repertoire holds 120,000 to 150,000 clones, with almost 80% as singletons. Specimen: peripheral blood. Every receptor here comes from a man over 45 with active or convalescent COVID-19. Each CDR3 is given with its conserved first and last residue. The D gene is left open where the match is weak. Not every row has a clone size; where given, it reads once, few, many or a size class.

>TRBJ2-5|TRBD1|TRBV6-5|.
TGTGCCAGCAGAACCGGGACAGGGGGCTGGGAGACCCAGTACTTC
CASRTGTGGWETQYF
>TRBJ2-7|.|TRBV27|.
TGTGCCAGCAGTTCCACTAGCTCCTACGAGCAGTACTTC
CASSSTSSYEQYF
>TRBJ2-3|.|TRBV19|.
TGTGCCAGTAGTATAGACGGCACAGATACGCAGTATTTT
CASSIDGTDTQYF
>TRBJ2-7|TRBD1|TRBV6-5|.
TGTGCCAGCACTTACAAGAGGACAGGGGACTACGAGCAGTACTTC
CASTYKRTGDYEQYF
>TRBJ1-6|TRBD1|TRBV18|.
TGTGCCAGCTCACCGGGACAGGGAAATTCACCCCTCCACTTT
CASSPGQGNSPLHF
>TRBJ2-2|.|TRBV5-1|.
TGCGCCAGCAGCTTCCGCCAGGGTCACACCGGGGAGCTGTTTTTT
CASSFRQGHTGELFF
>TRBJ1-2|.|TRBV29-1|.
TGCAGCGCAGAGACACAGGGCGGCGGCTACACCTTC
CSAETQGGGYTF
>TRBJ2-3|TRBD1|TRBV20-1|.
TGCAGTGCTAGTAGACAGGGGGCCGCAGATACGCAGTATTTT
CSASRQGAADTQYF
>TRBJ2-7|.|TRBV7-9|.
TGTGCCAGCTCAGGGACTTCCCCCTACGAGCAGTACTTC
CASSGTSPYEQYF
>TRBJ1-3|.|TRBV5-6|.
TGTGCCAGCAGCTTGGCAGGGGCTCGCTCTGGAAACACCATATATTTT
CASSLAGARSGNTIYF
>TRBJ1-2|.|TRBV28|once
TGTGCCAGCAGACTATCTAACTATGGCTACACCTTC
CASRLSNYGYTF
>TRBJ2-2|TRBD1|TRBV7-3|.
TGTGCCAGCAGCAAGACCCCCCTGGCAGGGGGCACCGGGGAGCTGTTTTTT
CASSKTPLAGGTGELFF
>TRBJ1-3|.|TRBV11-2|.
TGTGCCAGCAGCCCTGGTAGGGGTGGGCTAAGCTCTGGAAACACCATATATTTT
CASSPGRGGLSSGNTIYF
>TRBJ1-5|TRBD1|TRBV2|.
TGTGCCAGCAGTGAGGTCACAGGGGGCAGGCAGCCCCAGCATTTT
CASSEVTGGRQPQHF
>TRBJ1-1|.|TRBV21-1|.
TGTGCCAGCAGGAAGAGGTGCAGGGGGACTGAAGCTTTCTTT
CASRKRCRGTEAFF
>TRBJ2-7|TRBD1|TRBV6-5|.
TGTGCCAGCAGTCCTGGACAGGCCTACTCCTACGAGCAGTACTTC
CASSPGQAYSYEQYF
>TRBJ2-4|TRBD1|TRBV28|.
TGTGCCAGCACCTACCATGGGGGGACAGGGGTGAACATTCAGTACTTC
CASTYHGGTGVNIQYF
>TRBJ1-1|.|TRBV29-1|once
TGCAGCGTTGAACGACGTTTGGCGGACACTGAAGCTTTCTTT
CSVERRLADTEAFF
>TRBJ2-2|TRBD1|TRBV7-8|.
TGTGCCAGCAGCCATCGCCCGGGACAGGGTTTGCCCGGGGAGCTGTTTTTT
CASSHRPGQGLPGELFF
>TRBJ1-5|TRBD1|TRBV7-9|.
TGTGCCAGCAGCTTGACAGGGATTCAGCCCCAGCATTTT
CASSLTGIQPQHF
>TRBJ2-1|TRBD1|TRBV5-1|.
TGCGCCAGCAGTCCCTTCCGGGACAGGTCAAACAATGAGCAGTTCTTC
CASSPFRDRSNNEQFF
>TRBJ1-5|TRBD1|TRBV6-5|.
TGTGCCAGTACAAGAGACAGGGTAGCACAGCCCCAGCATTTT
CASTRDRVAQPQHF
>TRBJ2-7|.|TRBV4-1|.
TGCGCCAGCAGCCAAGAGGGGCCAGGCACCTACGAGCAGTACTTC
CASSQEGPGTYEQYF
>TRBJ2-3|TRBD1|TRBV18|.
TGTGCCAGCTCACCACGGTTCCCGGGACAGGGTCCAGATACGCAGTATTTT
CASSPRFPGQGPDTQYF
>TRBJ2-5|.|TRBV29-1|.
TGCAGCGCTACTATACTAAGGGAGACCCAGTACTTC
CSATILRETQYF
>TRBJ2-7|.|TRBV9|few
TGTGCCAGCAGCCCCCGCCAGGGCTCCGAGCAGTACTTC
CASSPRQGSEQYF
>TRBJ2-7|.|TRBV11-2|once
TGTGCCAGCAGCCCCCAAGCTCCCTTCGAGCAGTACTTC
CASSPQAPFEQYF
>TRBJ2-3|.|TRBV7-9|.
TGTGCCAGCAGCTTGAGCGGGTCTAGCACAGATACGCAGTATTTT
CASSLSGSSTDTQYF
>TRBJ2-5|TRBD1|TRBV27|once
TGTGCCAGCAGTTCTGCAGGGGGCTTGGAGACCCAGTACTTC
CASSSAGGLETQYF
>TRBJ1-6|TRBD1|TRBV5-8|few
TGTGCCAGCAGCTACAAGACAGGGGGAAATTCACCCCTCCACTTT
CASSYKTGGNSPLHF
>TRBJ1-1|.|TRBV5-4|.
TGTGCCAGCAGCTTGGTTTTCTCAGGGAACACTGAAGCTTTCTTT
CASSLVFSGNTEAFF
>TRBJ2-1|.|TRBV4-1|few
TGCGCCAGCAGCCAACTTCACGGGATCTCCTACAATGAGCAGTTCTTC
CASSQLHGISYNEQFF
>TRBJ2-1|.|TRBV12-5|.
TGTGCTAGTGGTTTGCTCTCGGAGCAGTTCTTC
CASGLLSEQFF
>TRBJ1-5|TRBD1|TRBV19|once
TGTGCCAGACCTACAGGGGGCGGTCAGCCCCAGCATTTT
CARPTGGGQPQHF
>TRBJ1-5|.|TRBV7-8|.
TGTGCCAGCAGCTTAGGGGCGGGACGGGGCAATCAGCCCCAGCATTTT
CASSLGAGRGNQPQHF
>TRBJ2-1|TRBD1|TRBV27|.
TGTGCAACAACAGGGGCAGGGGGCCTCTACAATGAGCAGTTCTTC
CATTGAGGLYNEQFF